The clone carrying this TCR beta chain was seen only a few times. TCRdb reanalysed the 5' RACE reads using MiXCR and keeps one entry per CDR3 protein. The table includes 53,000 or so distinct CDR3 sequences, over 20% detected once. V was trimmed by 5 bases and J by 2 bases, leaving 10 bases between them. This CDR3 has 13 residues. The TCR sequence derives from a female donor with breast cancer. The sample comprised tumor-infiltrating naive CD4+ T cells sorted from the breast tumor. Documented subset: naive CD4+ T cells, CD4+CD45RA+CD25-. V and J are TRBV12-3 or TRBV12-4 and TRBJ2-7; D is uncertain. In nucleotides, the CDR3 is TGTGCCAGCAGTGTGTACAGCACCTACGAGCAGTACTTC. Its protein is CASSVYSTYEQYF.